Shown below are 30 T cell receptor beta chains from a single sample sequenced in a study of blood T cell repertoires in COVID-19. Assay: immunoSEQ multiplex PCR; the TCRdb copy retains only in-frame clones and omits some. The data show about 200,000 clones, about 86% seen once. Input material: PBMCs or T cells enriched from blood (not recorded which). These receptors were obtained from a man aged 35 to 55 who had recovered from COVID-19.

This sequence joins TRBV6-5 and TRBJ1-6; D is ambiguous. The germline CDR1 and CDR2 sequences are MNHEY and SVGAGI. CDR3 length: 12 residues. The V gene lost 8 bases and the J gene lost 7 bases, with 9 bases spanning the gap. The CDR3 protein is CASGRANSPLHF. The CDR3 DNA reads TGTGCCAGCGGGCGGGCAAATTCACCCCTCCACTTT.

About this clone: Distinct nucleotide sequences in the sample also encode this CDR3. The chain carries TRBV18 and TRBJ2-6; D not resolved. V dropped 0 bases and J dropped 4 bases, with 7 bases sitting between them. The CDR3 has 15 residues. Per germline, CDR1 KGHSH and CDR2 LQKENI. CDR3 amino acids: CASSPPSSGANVLTF. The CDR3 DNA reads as TGTGCCAGCTCACCACCGAGTTCCGGGGCCAACGTCCTGACTTTC.

CDR3 nucleotides: TGCGCCAGCAGCCAAGATCTGGGGGGAAACTATGGCTACACCTTC. It specifies CASSQDLGGNYGYTF. The rearrangement uses TRBV4-1 and TRBJ1-2, with TRBD1 as a possible D gene (5 bases). V lost 0 bases and J 2 bases, leaving 10 bases between the germline ends. The CDR3 sequence is 15 residues long. CDR1 and CDR2 (germline): MGHRA, YSYEKL.

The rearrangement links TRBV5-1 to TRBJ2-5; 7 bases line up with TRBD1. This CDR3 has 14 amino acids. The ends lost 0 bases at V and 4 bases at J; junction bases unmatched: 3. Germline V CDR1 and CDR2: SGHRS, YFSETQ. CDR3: CASSLGDRVETQYF. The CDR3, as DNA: TGCGCCAGCAGCTTGGGAGACAGGGTAGAGACCCAGTACTTC.

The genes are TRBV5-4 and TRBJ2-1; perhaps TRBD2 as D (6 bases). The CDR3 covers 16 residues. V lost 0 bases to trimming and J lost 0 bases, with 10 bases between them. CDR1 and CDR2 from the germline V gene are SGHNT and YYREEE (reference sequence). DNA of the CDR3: TGTGCCAGCAGCTTGGCTGCGGGAAGCTCCTACAATGAGCAGTTCTTC. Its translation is CASSLAAGSSYNEQFF. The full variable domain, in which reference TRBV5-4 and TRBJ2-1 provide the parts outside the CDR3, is ETGVTQSPTHLIKTRGQQVTLRCSSQSGHNTVSWYQQALGQGPQFIFQYYREEENGRGNFPPRFSGLQFPNYSSELNVNALELDDSALYLCASSLAAGSSYNEQFFGPGTRLTVL.

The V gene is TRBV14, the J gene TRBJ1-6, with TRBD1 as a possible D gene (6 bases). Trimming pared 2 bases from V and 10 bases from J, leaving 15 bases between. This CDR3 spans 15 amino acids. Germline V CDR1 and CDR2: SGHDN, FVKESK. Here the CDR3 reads CASSQSWGGQSPLHF. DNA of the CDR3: TGTGCCAGCAGCCAAAGTTGGGGGGGCCAATCACCCCTCCACTTT.

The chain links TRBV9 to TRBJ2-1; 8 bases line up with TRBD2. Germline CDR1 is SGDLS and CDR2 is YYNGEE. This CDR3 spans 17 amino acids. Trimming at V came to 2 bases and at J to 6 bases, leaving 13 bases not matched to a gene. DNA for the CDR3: TGTGCCAGCAGCGTCGGTTCCTTTAGCGGGGCGGGCAATGAGCAGTTCTTC. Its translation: CASSVGSFSGAGNEQFF.

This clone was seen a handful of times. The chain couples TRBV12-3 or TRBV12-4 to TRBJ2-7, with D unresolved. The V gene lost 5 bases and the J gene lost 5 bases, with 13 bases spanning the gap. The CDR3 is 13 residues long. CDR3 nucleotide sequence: TGTGCCAGCAGTCCCAATCAGCGAGACGAGCAGTACTTC. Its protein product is CASSPNQRDEQYF.

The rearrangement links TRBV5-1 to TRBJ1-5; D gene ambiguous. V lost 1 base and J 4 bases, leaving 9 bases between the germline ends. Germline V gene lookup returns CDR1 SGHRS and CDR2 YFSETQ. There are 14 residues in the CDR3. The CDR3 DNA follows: TGCGCCAGCAGCTTGTCGGGAGGTAATCAGCCCCAGCATTTT. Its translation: CASSLSGGNQPQHF.

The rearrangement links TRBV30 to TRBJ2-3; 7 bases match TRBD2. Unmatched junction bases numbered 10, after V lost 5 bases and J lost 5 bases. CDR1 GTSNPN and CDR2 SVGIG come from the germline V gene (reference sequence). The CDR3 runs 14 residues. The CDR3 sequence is CAWEGGSGGDTQYF. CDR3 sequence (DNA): TGTGCCTGGGAGGGAGGGAGTGGGGGAGATACGCAGTATTTT.

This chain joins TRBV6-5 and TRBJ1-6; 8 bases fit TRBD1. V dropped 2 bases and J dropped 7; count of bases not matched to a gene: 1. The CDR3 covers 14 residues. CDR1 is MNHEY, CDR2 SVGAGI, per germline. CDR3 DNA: TGTGCCAGCAGTTACAGGGACAGGAATTCACCCCTCCACTTT. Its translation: CASSYRDRNSPLHF.

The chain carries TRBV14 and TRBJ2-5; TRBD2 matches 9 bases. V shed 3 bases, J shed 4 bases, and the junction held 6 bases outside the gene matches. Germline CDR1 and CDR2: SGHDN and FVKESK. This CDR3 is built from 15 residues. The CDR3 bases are TGTGCCAGCAGCCATCGGCGGGGGGGCGGAGAGACCCAGTACTTC. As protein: CASSHRRGGGETQYF.

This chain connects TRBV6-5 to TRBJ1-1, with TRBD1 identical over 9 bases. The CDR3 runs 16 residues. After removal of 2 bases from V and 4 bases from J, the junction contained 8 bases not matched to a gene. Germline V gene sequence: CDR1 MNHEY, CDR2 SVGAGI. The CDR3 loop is CASSYGDRAGGTEAFF. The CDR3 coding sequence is TGTGCCAGCAGTTACGGGGACAGGGCCGGCGGCACTGAAGCTTTCTTT.

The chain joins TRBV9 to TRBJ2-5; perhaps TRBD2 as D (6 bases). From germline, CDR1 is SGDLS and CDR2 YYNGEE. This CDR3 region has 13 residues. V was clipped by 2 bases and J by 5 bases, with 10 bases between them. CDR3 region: CASSVGGVETQYF. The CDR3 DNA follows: TGTGCCAGCAGCGTCGGCGGGGTGGAGACCCAGTACTTC.

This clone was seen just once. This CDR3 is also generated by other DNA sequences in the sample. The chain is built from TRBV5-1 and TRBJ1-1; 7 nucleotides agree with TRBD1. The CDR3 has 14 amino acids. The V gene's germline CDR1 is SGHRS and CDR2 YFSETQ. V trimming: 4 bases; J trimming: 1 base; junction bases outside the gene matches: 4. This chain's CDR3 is CASSPRTGNTEAFF. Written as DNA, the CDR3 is TGCGCCAGCAGCCCTAGGACAGGGAACACTGAAGCTTTCTTT.

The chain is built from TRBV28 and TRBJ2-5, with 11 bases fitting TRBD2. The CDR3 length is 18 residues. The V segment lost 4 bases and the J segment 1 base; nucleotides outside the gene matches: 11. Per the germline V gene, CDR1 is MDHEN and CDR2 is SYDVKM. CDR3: CASSSTRSSGGLQETQYF. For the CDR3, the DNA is TGTGCCAGCAGTTCAACCAGATCTAGCGGGGGGCTCCAAGAGACCCAGTACTTC.

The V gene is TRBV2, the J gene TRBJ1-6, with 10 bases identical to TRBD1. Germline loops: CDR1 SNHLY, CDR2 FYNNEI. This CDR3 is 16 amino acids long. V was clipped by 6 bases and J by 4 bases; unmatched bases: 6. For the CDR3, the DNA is TGTGCCAGCAGCGCGACAGGGGGCTATTATAATTCACCCCTCCACTTT. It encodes CASSATGGYYNSPLHF. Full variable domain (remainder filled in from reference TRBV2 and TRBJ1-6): EPEVTQTPSHQVTQMGQEVILRCVPISNHLYFYWYRQILGQKVEFLVSFYNNEISEKSEIFDDQFSVERPDGSNFTLKIRSTKLEDSAMYFCASSATGGYYNSPLHFGNGTRLTVT.

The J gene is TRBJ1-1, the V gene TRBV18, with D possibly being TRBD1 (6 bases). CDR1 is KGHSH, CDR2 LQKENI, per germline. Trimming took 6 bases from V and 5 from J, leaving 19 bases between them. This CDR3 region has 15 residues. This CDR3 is CASSPTRTQGTEAFF. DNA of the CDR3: TGTGCCAGCTCTCCGACGAGGACTCAGGGGACTGAAGCTTTCTTT.

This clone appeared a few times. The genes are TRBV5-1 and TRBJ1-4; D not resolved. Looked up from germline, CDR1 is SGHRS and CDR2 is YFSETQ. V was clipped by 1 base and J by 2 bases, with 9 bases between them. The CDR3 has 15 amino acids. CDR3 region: CASSLSAGTNEKLFF. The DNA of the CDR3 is TGCGCCAGCAGCTTGTCGGCGGGGACTAATGAAAAACTGTTTTTT.

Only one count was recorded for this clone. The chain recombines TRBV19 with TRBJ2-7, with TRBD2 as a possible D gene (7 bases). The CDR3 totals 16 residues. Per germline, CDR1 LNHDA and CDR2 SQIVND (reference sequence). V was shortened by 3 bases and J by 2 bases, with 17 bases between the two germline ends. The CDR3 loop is CASSIAGAGPTYEQYF. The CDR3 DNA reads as TGTGCCAGTAGTATTGCGGGGGCGGGACCTACCTACGAGCAGTACTTC.

The DNA of the CDR3 is TGTGCCAGCAGAAGCAGGGGGCGGGAACTGAACACTGAAGCTTTCTTT. This translates into CASRSRGRELNTEAFF. This chain uses TRBV7-9 with TRBJ1-1, with 8 positions matching TRBD1. The CDR3 has 16 residues. CDR1 and CDR2 (germline): SEHNR, FQNEAQ (reference sequence). The trim removed 6 bases at V and 0 bases at J, leaving 9 bases unmatched.

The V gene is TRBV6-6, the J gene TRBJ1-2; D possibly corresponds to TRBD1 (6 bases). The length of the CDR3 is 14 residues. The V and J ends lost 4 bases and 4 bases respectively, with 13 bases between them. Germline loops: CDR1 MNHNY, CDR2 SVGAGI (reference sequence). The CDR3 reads CASSFVPRGYGYTF. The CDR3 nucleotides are TGTGCCAGCAGTTTCGTCCCCAGGGGCTATGGCTACACCTTC.

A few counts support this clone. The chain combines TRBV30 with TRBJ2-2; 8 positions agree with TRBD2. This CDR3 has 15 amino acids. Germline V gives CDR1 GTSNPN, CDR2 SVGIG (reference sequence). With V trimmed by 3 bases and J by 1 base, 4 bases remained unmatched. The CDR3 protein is CAWRRLAGNTGELFF. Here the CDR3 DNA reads TGTGCCTGGAGGAGGCTAGCGGGGAACACCGGGGAGCTGTTTTTT.

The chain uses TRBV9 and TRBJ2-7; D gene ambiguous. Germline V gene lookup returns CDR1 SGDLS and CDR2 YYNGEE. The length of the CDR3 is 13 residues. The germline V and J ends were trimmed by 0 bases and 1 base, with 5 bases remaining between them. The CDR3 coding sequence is TGTGCCAGCAGCGTAGACGGTTCCTACGAGCAGTACTTC. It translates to CASSVDGSYEQYF.

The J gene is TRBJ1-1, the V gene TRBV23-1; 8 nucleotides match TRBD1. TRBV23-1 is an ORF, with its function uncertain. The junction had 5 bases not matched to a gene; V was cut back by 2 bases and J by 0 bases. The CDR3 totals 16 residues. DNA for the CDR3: TGCGCCAGCAGTCAACCCGGACAGGGATTGAACACTGAAGCTTTCTTT. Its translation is CASSQPGQGLNTEAFF.

The CDR3 sequence: CASSFSQGTYNEQFF. As DNA, the CDR3 is TGTGCCAGCAGCTTCTCCCAGGGAACCTACAATGAGCAGTTCTTC. The chain employs TRBV5-4 and TRBJ2-1; tentative D call: TRBD1 (5 bases). CDR1 and CDR2 from the germline V gene are SGHNT and YYREEE (reference sequence). The CDR3 has 15 residues. Trimming removed 2 bases at V and 2 bases at J, with 11 bases between.

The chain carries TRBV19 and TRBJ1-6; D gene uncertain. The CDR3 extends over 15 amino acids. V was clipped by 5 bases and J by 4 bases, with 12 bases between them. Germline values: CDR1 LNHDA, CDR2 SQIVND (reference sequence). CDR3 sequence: CASSALAPYNSPLHF. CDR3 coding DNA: TGTGCCAGTAGTGCCCTAGCCCCTTATAATTCACCCCTCCACTTT. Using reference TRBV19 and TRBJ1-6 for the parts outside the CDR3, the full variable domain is DGGITQSPKYLFRKEGQNVTLSCEQNLNHDAMYWYRQDPGQGLRLIYYSQIVNDFQKGDIAEGYSVSREKKESFPLTVTSAQKNPTAFYLCASSALAPYNSPLHFGNGTRLTVT.

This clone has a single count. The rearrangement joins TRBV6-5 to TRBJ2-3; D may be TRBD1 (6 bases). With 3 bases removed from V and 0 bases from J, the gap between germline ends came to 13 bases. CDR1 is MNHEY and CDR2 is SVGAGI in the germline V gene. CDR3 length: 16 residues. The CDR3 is CASSYHRETSTDTQYF. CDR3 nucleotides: TGTGCCAGCAGTTATCACAGGGAAACTAGCACAGATACGCAGTATTTT.

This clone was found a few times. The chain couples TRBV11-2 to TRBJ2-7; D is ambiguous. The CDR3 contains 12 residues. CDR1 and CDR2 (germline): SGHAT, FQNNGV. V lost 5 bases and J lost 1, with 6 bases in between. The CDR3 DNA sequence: TGTGCCAGCAGCCGGTTTTCCTACGAGCAGTACTTC. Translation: CASSRFSYEQYF.

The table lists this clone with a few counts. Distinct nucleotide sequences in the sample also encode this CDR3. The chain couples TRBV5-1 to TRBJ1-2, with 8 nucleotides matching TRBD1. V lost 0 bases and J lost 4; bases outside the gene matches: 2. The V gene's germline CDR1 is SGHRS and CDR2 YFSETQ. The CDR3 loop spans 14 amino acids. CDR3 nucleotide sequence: TGCGCCAGCAGCTTGGCCGGGACAGGCTATGGCTACACCTTC. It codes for CASSLAGTGYGYTF.